This T cell receptor beta chain originates from a study of PD-1 blockade in classical Hodgkin lymphoma. Every patient was affected by relapse after autologous stem cell transplantation, while exposure to brentuximab vedotin was not uniform. The assay was immunoSEQ multiplex PCR, and TCRdb's table has in-frame clones only and misses some. The data contain fewer than 100,000 clones, roughly 90% of them singletons. This CDR3 has 15 residues. CDR1 and CDR2 (germline): SGHRS, YFSETQ. The V end lost 3 bases, the J end lost 1 base, and 10 bases lay between the germline ends. This sequence joins TRBV5-1 and TRBJ2-2; D assignment may be TRBD1 or TRBD2 (6 bases each). The material sequenced was peripheral blood mononuclear cells (PBMCs), taken at baseline. The sequence came from a human donor with classical Hodgkin lymphoma. The CDR3 reads CASSSGGGNTGELFF. CDR3 nucleotides: TGCGCCAGCAGCTCCGGAGGGGGGAACACCGGGGAGCTGTTTTTT. The full variable domain, with the rest looked up from reference TRBV5-1 and TRBJ2-2, is KAGVTQTPRYLIKTRGQQVTLSCSPISGHRSVSWYQQTPGQGLQFLFEYFSETQRNKGNFPGRFSGRQFSNSRSEMNVSTLELGDSALYLCASSSGGGNTGELFFGEGSRLTVL.